Given below is one T cell receptor beta chain in context. This clone was seen just once. Its cognate antigen has yet to be identified. Base quality data are lacking; no much larger clone is found one base away. These data come from a study of T cell responses to AZD1222 COVID-19 vaccine (dated by TCRdb to 2020 to 2022). Concerning the study at large: AZD1222 recipients given second doses at about 4 weeks or at about 12 weeks were pooled, since spike-specific TCR depth and breadth were not found to differ between the two schedules. A total of approximately 230 trial participants underwent TCR sequencing, of whom roughly 210 received two doses of AZD1222 and around 26 received two doses of the MenACWY control vaccine. Trial participants were enrolled by age into subgroups of 18-55, 56-69 and 70-plus years, and 148, 28 and 57 TCR-sequenced participants, respectively, were included in these subgroups. General findings and caveats noted by the study authors: Spike-specific TCR breadth and depth rose significantly after two AZD1222 doses compared with day 0 and with MenACWY recipients. Participants were mostly white British and included more females than males, and it was suggested by the authors that clonal diversity may have been underestimated. Conclusions about previously exposed vaccinees are limited because only a handful of AZD1222 recipients were SARS-CoV-2 seropositive at baseline. No day 14 peak-response samples were available, so repertoires were characterized only after the peak T cell response. Vaccine-associated CD4 TCRs spanned the whole spike protein, with dominant responses in regions 160-218 and 743-854. The 56-69-year group was small, and its depth increase did not reach significance, likely because of low power. Reportedly, close to half of the unique spike-specific TCRs recognized epitopes lying outside the regions that are mutated in the B.1.351 and B.1.1.7 variants.

The time point label corresponds to: baseline before first vaccination. Vaccinee samples were obtained from the UK trials COV001 and COV002, which included a single-blind randomized controlled phase 2/3 trial of AZD1222 (ChAdOx1 nCoV-19) in healthy adults. Trial participant PBMC samples were collected at day 0 and day 28 after the second dose for TCRbeta chain sequencing. Its CDR3 holds 16 amino acids, cysteine through phenylalanine. The DNA shown is the 48-base CDR3, in frame from base 1. Trimmed from V: 2 bases; trimmed from J: 3 bases; junction bases lacking a gene match: 2. Based on the germline V gene (reference sequence), the CDR1 and CDR2 sequences are SGHKS and YYEKEE. The CDR3 regions of human TCRbeta chains were analyzed by immunosequencing. Per the authors' processing: Repertoire TCRs were matched against a reference library of SARS-CoV-2-specific TCRs generated with the MIRA antigen-specificity platform. Breadth was defined as the fraction of unique TCRs that were SARS-CoV-2-associated. Depth was defined as the fraction of total T cells that were SARS-CoV-2-associated. Each spike-specific TCR was assigned to its reactive spike region and to a CD4 or CD8 class using the MIRA data. Log10-transformed breadth and depth values were compared by one-way ANOVA with Sidak's multiple comparisons tests. TCRdb carries this immuneACCESS record with in-frame sequences only. Its versions omit some clonotypes, under half of them owing to an unresolved V gene in the studies checked, with the rest unexplained. That table is the source of V, J and clone size, and D and trimming were worked out from the DNA. Within this sample are fewer than 120,000 clones, with around 80% of them counted one time only. Roughly 4.5% of the sample belongs to the ten largest clones.

This receptor was identified in an adult in good health. The specimen comprised peripheral blood, sampled on day 0 of AZD1222 vaccination. The chain links TRBV5-5 with TRBJ2-3; the central 14 bases match TRBD2. The DNA is TGTGCCAGCAGCTTCCGACTAGCGGGGGGGACAGATACGCAGTATTTT. This yields the protein CASSFRLAGGTDTQYF.